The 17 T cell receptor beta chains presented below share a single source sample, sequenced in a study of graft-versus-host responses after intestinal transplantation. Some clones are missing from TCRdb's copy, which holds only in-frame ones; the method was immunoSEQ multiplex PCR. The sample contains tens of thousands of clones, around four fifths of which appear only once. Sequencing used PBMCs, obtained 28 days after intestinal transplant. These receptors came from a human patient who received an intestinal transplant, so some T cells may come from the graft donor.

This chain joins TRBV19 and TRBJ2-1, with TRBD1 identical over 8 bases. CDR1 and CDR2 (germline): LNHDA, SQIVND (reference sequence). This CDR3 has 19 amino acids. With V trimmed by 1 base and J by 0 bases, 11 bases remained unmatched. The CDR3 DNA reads TGTGCCAGTAGTATAGGCCATTGGGGGGACAGGAGCTCCTACAATGAGCAGTTCTTC. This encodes CASSIGHWGDRSSYNEQFF.

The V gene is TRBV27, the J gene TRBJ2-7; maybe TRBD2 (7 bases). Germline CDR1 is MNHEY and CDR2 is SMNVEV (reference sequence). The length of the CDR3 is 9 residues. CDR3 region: CPGGREQYF. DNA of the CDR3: TGTCCCGGGGGGCGGGAGCAGTACTTC.

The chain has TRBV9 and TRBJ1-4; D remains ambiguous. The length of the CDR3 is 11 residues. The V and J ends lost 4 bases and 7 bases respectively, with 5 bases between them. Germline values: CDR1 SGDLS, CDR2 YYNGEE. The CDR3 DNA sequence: TGTGCCAGCAGCTCCGGTGAAAAACTGTTTTTT. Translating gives CASSSGEKLFF. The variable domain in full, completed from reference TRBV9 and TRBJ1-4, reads DSGVTQTPKHLITATGQRVTLRCSPRSGDLSVYWYQQSLDQGLQFLIQYYNGEERAKGNILERFSAQQFPDLHSELNLSSLELGDSALYFCASSSGEKLFFGSGTQLSVL.

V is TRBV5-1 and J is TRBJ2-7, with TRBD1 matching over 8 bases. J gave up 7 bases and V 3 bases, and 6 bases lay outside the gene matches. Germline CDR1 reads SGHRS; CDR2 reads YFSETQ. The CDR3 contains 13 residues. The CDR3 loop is CASSWSQGAEQYF. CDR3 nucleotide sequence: TGCGCCAGCAGCTGGTCCCAGGGGGCTGAGCAGTACTTC.

CDR3 DNA sequence: TGTGCCAGCAGCCGGACAGGGAAAAACCATTACGAGCAGTACTTC. The encoded protein is CASSRTGKNHYEQYF. This chain connects TRBV6-5 to TRBJ2-7; 8 bases are shared with TRBD1. Trimming cost V 6 bases and J 4 bases; bases outside gene matches: 11. Germline values: CDR1 MNHEY, CDR2 SVGAGI. This CDR3 is built from 15 residues.

CDR3 amino acids: CASSLTGTDTQYF. The CDR3 coding sequence is TGTGCCAGCAGCTTGACAGGGACAGATACGCAGTATTTT. This chain joins TRBV7-3 and TRBJ2-3; 7 bases line up with TRBD1. The CDR3 has 13 residues. V lost 3 bases, J lost 3 bases, and 0 bases stayed unmatched. Germline-derived CDR1 and CDR2 are SGHTA and FQGTGA.

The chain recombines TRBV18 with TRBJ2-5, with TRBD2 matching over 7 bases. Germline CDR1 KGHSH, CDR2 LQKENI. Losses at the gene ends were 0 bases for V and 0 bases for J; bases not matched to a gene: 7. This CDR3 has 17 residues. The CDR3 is CASSPPLLAANQETQYF. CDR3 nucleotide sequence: TGTGCCAGCTCACCACCGCTGCTAGCGGCAAACCAAGAGACCCAGTACTTC.

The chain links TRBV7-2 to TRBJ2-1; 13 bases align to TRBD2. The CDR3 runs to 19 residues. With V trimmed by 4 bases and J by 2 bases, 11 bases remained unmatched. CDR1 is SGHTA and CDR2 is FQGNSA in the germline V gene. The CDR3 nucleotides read TGTGCCAGCAGCTCCCCAGGACTAGCGGGAGTGTCTACCTACAATGAGCAGTTCTTC. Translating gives CASSSPGLAGVSTYNEQFF. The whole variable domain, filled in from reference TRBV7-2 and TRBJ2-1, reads GAGVSQSPSNKVTEKGKDVELRCDPISGHTALYWYRQSLGQGLEFLIYFQGNSAPDKSGLPSDRFSAERTGGSVSTLTIQRTQQEDSAVYLCASSSPGLAGVSTYNEQFFGPGTRLTVL.

In DNA, the CDR3 is TGTGCCAGTAGTCCGCAGACAGGGGGTATAGGGGAGCTGTTTTTT. Translation: CASSPQTGGIGELFF. The genes are TRBV19 and TRBJ2-2; 9 nucleotides line up with TRBD1. Germline CDR1 and CDR2: LNHDA and SQIVND (reference sequence). The CDR3 totals 15 residues. J was trimmed by 8 bases and V by 5 bases; bases with no gene match: 9.

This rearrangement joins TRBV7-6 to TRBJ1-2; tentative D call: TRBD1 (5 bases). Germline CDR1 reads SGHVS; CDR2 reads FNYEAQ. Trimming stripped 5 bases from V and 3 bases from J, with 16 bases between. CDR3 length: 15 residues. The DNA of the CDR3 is TGTGCCAGCAGCATGCAGGGTGAGGGGCACTATGGCTACACCTTC. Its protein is CASSMQGEGHYGYTF.

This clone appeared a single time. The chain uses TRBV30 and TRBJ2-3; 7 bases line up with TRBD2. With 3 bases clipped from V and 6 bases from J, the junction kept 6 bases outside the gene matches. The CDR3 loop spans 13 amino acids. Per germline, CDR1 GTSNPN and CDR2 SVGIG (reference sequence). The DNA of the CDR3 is TGTGCCTGGAGCACTAGCGATGGGGATACGCAGTATTTT. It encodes CAWSTSDGDTQYF.

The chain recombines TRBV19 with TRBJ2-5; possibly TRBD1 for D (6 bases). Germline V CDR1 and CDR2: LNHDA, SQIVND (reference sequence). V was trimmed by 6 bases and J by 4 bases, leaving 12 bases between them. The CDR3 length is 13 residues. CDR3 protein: CASRPRGAETQYF. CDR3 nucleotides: TGTGCCAGTAGGCCCAGGGGAGCAGAGACCCAGTACTTC.

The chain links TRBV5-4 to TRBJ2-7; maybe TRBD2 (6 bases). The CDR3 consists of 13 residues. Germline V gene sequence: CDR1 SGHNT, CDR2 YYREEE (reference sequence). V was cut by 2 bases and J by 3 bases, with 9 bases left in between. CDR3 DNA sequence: TGTGCCAGCAGCTTCGGGGGATACTACGAGCAGTACTTC. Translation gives CASSFGGYYEQYF.

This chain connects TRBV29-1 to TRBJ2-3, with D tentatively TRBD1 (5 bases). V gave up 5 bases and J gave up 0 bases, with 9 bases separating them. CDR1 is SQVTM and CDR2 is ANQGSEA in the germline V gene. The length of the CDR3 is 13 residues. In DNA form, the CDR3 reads TGCAGCGTTATGGACATTAGCACAGATACGCAGTATTTT. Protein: CSVMDISTDTQYF.

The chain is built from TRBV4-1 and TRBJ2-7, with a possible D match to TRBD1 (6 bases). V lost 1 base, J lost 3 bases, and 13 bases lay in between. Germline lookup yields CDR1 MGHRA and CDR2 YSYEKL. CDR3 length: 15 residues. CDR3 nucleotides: TGCGCCAGCAGCCAAGTGGGGGCATCGTACTACGAGCAGTACTTC. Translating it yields CASSQVGASYYEQYF.

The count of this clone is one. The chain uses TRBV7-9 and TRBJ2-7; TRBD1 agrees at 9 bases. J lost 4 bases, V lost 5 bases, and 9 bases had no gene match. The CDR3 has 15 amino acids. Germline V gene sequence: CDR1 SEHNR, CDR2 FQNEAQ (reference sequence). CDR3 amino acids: CASSPAGQGSYEQYF. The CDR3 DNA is TGTGCCAGCAGCCCCGCAGGACAGGGGTCGTACGAGCAGTACTTC.

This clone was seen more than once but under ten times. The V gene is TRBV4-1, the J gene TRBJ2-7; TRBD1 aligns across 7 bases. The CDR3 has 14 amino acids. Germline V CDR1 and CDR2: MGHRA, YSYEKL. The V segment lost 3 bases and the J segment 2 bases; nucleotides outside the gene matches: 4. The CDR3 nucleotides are TGCGCCAGCAGCCAGTACCAGGGGGCCTACGAGCAGTACTTC. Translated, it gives CASSQYQGAYEQYF.